Sequencing of this T cell receptor (beta chain) was carried out in a study of blood T cell repertoires in COVID-19. Study summary: The United States, Italy and Spain were the sources of the acute and convalescent COVID-19 samples. T cells, B-cell-depleted T cells, or PBMCs supplied cDNA or gDNA.

Germline V gives CDR1 MNHEY, CDR2 SVGAGI. The trim removed 6 bases at V and 9 bases at J, leaving 5 bases unmatched. The CDR3 runs to 12 residues. In the original workflow: Amplification with reference gene primers provided the estimates of nucleated cell counts. Using immunoSEQ multiplex PCR, the repertoire was profiled, and TCRdb retains in-frame clones only, with some absent. D and trimming come from the DNA, and the V and J calls and clone size come from that table. The table includes 85,000 to 95,000 clones, roughly nine tenths detected once. Sequences were obtained from peripheral blood. The sequence came from a man in his sixties with COVID-19, enrolled during active disease. The chain couples TRBV6-5 to TRBJ1-3; 7 bases are shared with TRBD1. The CDR3: CASRRDSSTIYF. The DNA of the CDR3 is TGTGCCAGCAGGCGGGACAGTTCCACCATATATTTT.